The T cell receptor beta chain under discussion was sequenced for a study of CD8 T cells in Susac syndrome. Random-hexamer reverse transcription was applied to 0.5 to 1 ug RNA. It was immunoSEQ multiplex PCR that amplified TCR beta CDR3 across 54 Vbeta and 13 Jbeta. TCRdb reprocessed the immunoSEQ multiplex PCR reads with MiXCR, giving one entry per CDR3 protein. This repertoire shows around 120,000 distinct CDR3 sequences, around 94% found once; its top ten account for roughly 0.13%. Study-level points and caveats: The TCR sequencing and HLA analysis in the study involved a relatively small number of individuals, as the study acknowledged.

In the case of this clonotype: Its target is not known.

V gave up 5 bases and J gave up 1 base, with 9 bases separating them. The CDR3 is 15 residues long. Germline CDR1 reads SEHNR; CDR2 reads FQNEAQ (reference sequence). Sequenced material: CD4+ T cells from PBMCs. The origin of this receptor is a human donor with multiple sclerosis. This chain joins TRBV7-9 and TRBJ2-6, with D possibly matching TRBD1 (5 bases). The CDR3 DNA sequence: TGTGCCAGCAGCCCACAGGCGTCTGGGGCCAACGTCCTGACTTTC. Protein product: CASSPQASGANVLTF.